The 21 T cell receptor beta chains below come from one sample, sequenced in a study of PD-1 blockade in classical Hodgkin lymphoma. Brentuximab vedotin exposure varied among the patients, all of whom had relapsed after autologous stem cell transplantation. Profiling relied on immunoSEQ multiplex PCR, and the TCRdb table lists in-frame clones only, not all of them. The repertoire holds about 14,000 clones, under 90% seen once, with less than 25% in the top ten. This sample comprised peripheral blood mononuclear cells (PBMCs), obtained at baseline. The receptors here all came from a human donor with classical Hodgkin lymphoma.

This clone was seen just once. The CDR3 loop is CASSLSPGYEQYF. The CDR3 region has the DNA TGTGCCAGCAGTTTAAGCCCAGGCTACGAGCAGTACTTC. J is TRBJ2-7 and V is TRBV27; the D is unclear. This CDR3 has 13 amino acids. The germline CDR1 and CDR2 sequences are MNHEY and SMNVEV (reference sequence). V shed 2 bases and J shed 3 bases, with 8 bases lying between them.

V gene TRBV7-8 combines with J gene TRBJ1-5, with D possibly being TRBD1 (5 bases). The CDR3 length is 13 residues. Germline V gene lookup returns CDR1 SGHVS and CDR2 FQNEAQ. V lost 0 bases and J lost 10, with 10 bases in between. This CDR3 reads CASSLAGREPQHF. CDR3 nucleotide sequence: TGTGCCAGCAGCTTAGCGGGCAGGGAACCCCAGCATTTT.

CDR3 residues: CASSLIGSAGYTF. In DNA form, the CDR3 reads TGTGCCAGCAGTTTAATTGGATCGGCTGGCTACACCTTC. The rearrangement joins TRBV27 to TRBJ1-2; D is unclear. V was pared by 2 bases and J by 7 bases, with 11 bases between. CDR1 and CDR2 from the germline V gene are MNHEY and SMNVEV (reference sequence). CDR3 size: 13 residues.

The V and J genes are TRBV5-1 and TRBJ1-4, with TRBD1 matching 9 bases. V was pared by 3 bases and J by 5 bases, with 11 bases of the junction left unmatched. From germline, CDR1 is SGHRS and CDR2 YFSETQ. This CDR3 spans 17 amino acids. This chain's CDR3 is CASSSGATGGRNEKLFF. CDR3 coding DNA: TGCGCCAGCAGCTCCGGGGCGACAGGGGGGAGGAATGAAAAACTGTTTTTT.

This sequence joins TRBV6-4 and TRBJ1-1, with unresolved D. V was clipped by 4 bases and J by 1 base, with 7 bases between them. The CDR3 contains 13 residues. Germline V gene lookup returns CDR1 MRHNA and CDR2 SNTAGT. For the CDR3, the DNA is TGTGCCAGCAGTGCCCAGAGGAACACTGAAGCTTTCTTT. It translates to CASSAQRNTEAFF.

This rearrangement joins TRBV6-5 to TRBJ2-7, with 11 positions matching TRBD1. CDR1 and CDR2 (germline): MNHEY, SVGAGI. The V gene end was trimmed by 5 bases and the J gene end by 3 bases; junction bases not matched to a gene: 3. The CDR3 runs to 14 residues. CDR3 coding DNA: TGTGCCAGCAGTACGGACAGGGGGCTCTACGAGCAGTACTTC. Translated, it gives CASSTDRGLYEQYF.

The rearrangement uses TRBV27 and TRBJ1-3; possible D gene TRBD1, 6 bases. V gave up 6 bases and J gave up 1 base, with 16 bases separating them. This CDR3 is built from 16 residues. Per the germline V gene, CDR1 is MNHEY and CDR2 is SMNVEV (reference sequence). Here the CDR3 reads CASSRRGFLSGNTIYF. The CDR3 nucleotides read TGTGCCAGCAGCCGCAGGGGCTTCTTATCTGGAAACACCATATATTTT.

This clone was counted between two and nine times. This chain connects TRBV6-5 to TRBJ1-5; D is unresolved. The germline V gene encodes CDR1 MNHEY and CDR2 SVGAGI. The CDR3 has 14 residues. The V gene lost 4 bases and the J gene lost 6 bases, with 13 bases spanning the gap. Here the CDR3 reads CASSLVGMGQPQHF. In DNA, the CDR3 is TGTGCCAGCAGTTTAGTAGGGATGGGTCAGCCCCAGCATTTT.

The chain is built from TRBV9 and TRBJ2-7; D unclear. V gave up 3 bases and J gave up 4 bases, with 8 bases separating them. Germline CDR1 SGDLS, CDR2 YYNGEE. There are 12 residues in the CDR3. Written as DNA, the CDR3 is TGTGCCAGCAGCGGGGATGGATACGAGCAGTACTTC. Its protein is CASSGDGYEQYF.

This chain connects TRBV5-1 to TRBJ2-2, with D tentatively TRBD2 (5 bases). V gave up 2 bases and J gave up 3 bases, with 14 bases separating them. The CDR3 runs to 16 residues. The germline CDR1 and CDR2 sequences are SGHRS and YFSETQ. The CDR3, as DNA: TGCGCCAGCAGCTTAAGCCCCCTCGGGGACACCGGGGAGCTGTTTTTT. This translates into CASSLSPLGDTGELFF.

The J gene is TRBJ1-2, the V gene TRBV5-5; maybe TRBD1 (6 bases). Trimming removed 0 bases from V and 0 bases from J, with 15 bases in between. There are 17 residues in the CDR3. The germline V gene encodes CDR1 SGHKS and CDR2 YYEKEE (reference sequence). The CDR3 coding sequence is TGTGCCAGCAGCTTGGAGGACAGTAATTTAGCTAACTATGGCTACACCTTC. Protein product: CASSLEDSNLANYGYTF.

The V call is TRBV11-2, the J call TRBJ1-2, with D perhaps matching TRBD1 (6 bases). Trimming cost V 0 bases and J 3 bases, with 11 bases left between them. This CDR3 is built from 15 residues. Per germline, CDR1 SGHAT and CDR2 FQNNGV. CDR3 in DNA: TGTGCCAGCAGCTTAGAATGGACAGATTACTATGGCTACACCTTC. It yields the protein CASSLEWTDYYGYTF.

The table lists this clone with a count of one. V is TRBV19 and J is TRBJ2-2, with 9 bases matching TRBD1. This CDR3 is built from 14 residues. Germline CDR1 and CDR2: LNHDA and SQIVND (reference sequence). J lost 3 bases, V lost 7 bases, and 3 bases had no gene match. As DNA, the CDR3 is TGTGCCAGTAAGGGACAGGGTGACACCGGGGAGCTGTTTTTT. As protein: CASKGQGDTGELFF.

The chain joins TRBV29-1 to TRBJ1-2, with a possible D match to TRBD1 (5 bases). CDR1 SQVTM and CDR2 ANQGSEA come from the germline V gene. This CDR3 is built from 13 residues. Trimming removed 6 bases at V and 3 bases at J, with 14 bases between. The CDR3 DNA reads as TGCAGCGTAAAGTGGGTAGGGGACTATGGCTACACCTTC. It translates to CSVKWVGDYGYTF.

This sequence joins TRBV13 and TRBJ1-3, with unresolved D. The CDR3 loop spans 14 amino acids. Germline CDR1 is PRHDT and CDR2 is FYEKMQ (reference sequence). The V end was cut by 2 bases, the J end by 6 bases, with 11 bases between. The CDR3 bases are TGTGCCAGCAGCTTAACTGGAGGAGAAAACACCATATATTTT. It yields the protein CASSLTGGENTIYF.

The chain couples TRBV5-1 to TRBJ1-4; 8 bases are a match to TRBD1. From germline, CDR1 is SGHRS and CDR2 YFSETQ. This CDR3 is built from 15 residues. V was clipped by 4 bases and J by 7 bases; unmatched bases: 9. As DNA, the CDR3 is TGCGCCAGCAGCCCGTCTACAGGGGGGATTGAAAAACTGTTTTTT. This translates into CASSPSTGGIEKLFF.

CDR3 nucleotides: TGTGCCAGCAGCATTAGACCCGAGTCTGGAAACACCATATATTTT. It is translated as CASSIRPESGNTIYF. This sequence joins TRBV11-2 and TRBJ1-3; D is ambiguous. Trimming took 5 bases from V and 1 from J, leaving 12 bases between them. CDR3 size: 15 residues. Germline-derived CDR1 and CDR2 are SGHAT and FQNNGV. Looking up the rest from reference TRBV11-2 and TRBJ1-3 gives the full variable domain: EAGVAQSPRYKIIEKRQSVAFWCNPISGHATLYWYQQILGQGPKLLIQFQNNGVVDDSQLPKDRFSAERLKGVDSTLKIQPAKLEDSAVYLCASSIRPESGNTIYFGEGSWLTVV.

The V call is TRBV29-1, the J call TRBJ2-5, with 7 bases that match TRBD2. Germline values: CDR1 SQVTM, CDR2 ANQGSEA. With V trimmed by 6 bases and J by 2 bases, 9 bases remained unmatched. This CDR3 has 14 residues. The CDR3 spells CSVYWGGAQETQYF. The CDR3 DNA is TGCAGCGTCTATTGGGGAGGGGCTCAAGAGACCCAGTACTTC.

The V call is TRBV28, the J call TRBJ2-2; no reliable D call. Trimming stripped 1 base from V and 3 bases from J, with 0 bases between. The CDR3 is 12 amino acids. Germline-derived CDR1 and CDR2 are MDHEN and SYDVKM. The CDR3 DNA reads TGTGCCAGCAGTTTATACACCGGGGAGCTGTTTTTT. It specifies CASSLYTGELFF.

CDR3 protein: CASSEAGGVGETQYF. CDR3 bases: TGTGCCAGCAGTGAGGCTGGCGGCGTTGGAGAGACCCAGTACTTC. The gene calls are TRBV6-4 and TRBJ2-5; no firm D call. Germline CDR1 and CDR2: MRHNA and SNTAGT. This CDR3 is 15 amino acids long. V shed 3 bases and J shed 4 bases, with 15 bases lying between them.

Only a few counts were recorded for this clone. The chain employs TRBV27 and TRBJ1-4; D not certain. Germline-derived CDR1 and CDR2 are MNHEY and SMNVEV (reference sequence). V was clipped by 6 bases and J by 7 bases, with 15 bases between them. This CDR3 region has 14 residues. CDR3 nucleotides: TGTGCCAGCAGACTCAGATCGGGAGGTGAAAAACTGTTTTTT. Translation: CASRLRSGGEKLFF. The variable domain in full, with the rest retrieved from reference TRBV27 and TRBJ1-4, is EAQVTQNPRYLITVTGKKLTVTCSQNMNHEYMSWYRQDPGLGLRQIYYSMNVEVTDKGDVPEGYKVSRKEKRNFPLILESPSPNQTSLYFCASRLRSGGEKLFFGSGTQLSVL.